This T cell receptor beta chain was identified in a study of T cells in localized non-small cell lung cancer. As to this clone: Its antigen is unidentified.

Measured with immunoSEQ multiplex PCR; TCRdb has only the in-frame clones, and not every one. The sample shows 30,000 to 35,000 clones, 85% to 90% of them seen only once. Germline CDR1 and CDR2: SGHRS and YFSETQ. V lost 5 bases and J lost 5; bases outside the gene matches: 9. The CDR3 loop spans 14 amino acids. Study-wide points: Compared with tumor, uninvolved adjacent lung displayed greater T cell clonality, ranking highest overall. The study detected a median roughly 50 of the top 100 tumor clones in adjacent lung. Longer overall survival was associated with a higher density of T cells in the blood.

This chain links TRBV5-1 with TRBJ2-5, with 7 bases that match TRBD1. This receptor was taken from a woman between 40 and 69 years old with stage I lung adenocarcinoma. Here the sequenced sample was peripheral blood, taken before any cancer treatment. The CDR3 nucleotides read TGCGCCAGCAGGGACAACAGGGGTAGGGAGACCCAGTACTTC. Amino acids: CASRDNRGRETQYF.